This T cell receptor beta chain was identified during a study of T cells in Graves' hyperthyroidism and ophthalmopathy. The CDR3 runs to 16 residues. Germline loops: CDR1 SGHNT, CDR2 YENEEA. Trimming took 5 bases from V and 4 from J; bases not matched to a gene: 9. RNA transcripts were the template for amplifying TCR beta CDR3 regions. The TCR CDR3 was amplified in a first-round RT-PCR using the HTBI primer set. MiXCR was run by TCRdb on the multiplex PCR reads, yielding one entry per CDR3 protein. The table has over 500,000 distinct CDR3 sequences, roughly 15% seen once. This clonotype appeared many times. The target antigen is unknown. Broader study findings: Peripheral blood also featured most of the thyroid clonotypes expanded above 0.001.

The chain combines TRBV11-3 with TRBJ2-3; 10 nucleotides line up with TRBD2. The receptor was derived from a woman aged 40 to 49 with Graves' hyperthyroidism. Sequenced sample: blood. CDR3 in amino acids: CASSPTSGNLADTQYF. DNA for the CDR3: TGTGCCAGCAGCCCAACTAGCGGGAACTTGGCAGATACGCAGTATTTT.